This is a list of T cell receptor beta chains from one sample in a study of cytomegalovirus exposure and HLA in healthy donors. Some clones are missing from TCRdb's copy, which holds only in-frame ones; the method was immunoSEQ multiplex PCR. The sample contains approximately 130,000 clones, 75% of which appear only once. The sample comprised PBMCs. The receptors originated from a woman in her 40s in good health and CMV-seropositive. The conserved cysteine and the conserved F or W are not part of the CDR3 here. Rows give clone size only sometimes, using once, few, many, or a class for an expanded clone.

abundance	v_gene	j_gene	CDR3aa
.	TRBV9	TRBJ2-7	ASSSRPGGDEQY
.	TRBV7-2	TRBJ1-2	ASSLAADTYGYT
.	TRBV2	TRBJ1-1	ASSSREGTEAF
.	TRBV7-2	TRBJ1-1	ASSLRSAGDTEAF
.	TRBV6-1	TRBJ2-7	ASSDSGRAAYEQY
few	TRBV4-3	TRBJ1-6	ASSQTFKGGHNSPLH
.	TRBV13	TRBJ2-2	ASSPAGGGNTGELF
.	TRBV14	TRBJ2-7	ASSQVVLAGASYEQY
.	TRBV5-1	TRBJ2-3	ASLRTGQDTQY
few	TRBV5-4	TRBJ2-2	ASSWDRGQTGELF
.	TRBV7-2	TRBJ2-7	ASSFDLAADEQY
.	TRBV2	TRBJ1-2	ASSAALANYGYT
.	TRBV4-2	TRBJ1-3	ASSSHAGGSGNTIY
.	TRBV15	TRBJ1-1	ATSRRGTEAF
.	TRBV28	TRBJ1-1	ASSRGGTNTEAF
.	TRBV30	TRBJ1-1	AWAMVRRNTEAF
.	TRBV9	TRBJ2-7	ASSAHDVTNEQY
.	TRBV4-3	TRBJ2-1	ASSQDQAGIFYNEQF
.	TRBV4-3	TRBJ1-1	ASSQDSGNTEAF
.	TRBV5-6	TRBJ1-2	ASSGGGGAIYGYT
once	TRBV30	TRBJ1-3	AWSLQGAGGYTIY
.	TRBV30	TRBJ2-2	AWSGLSVGSDSGELF
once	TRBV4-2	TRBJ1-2	ASSLDRVDYGYT
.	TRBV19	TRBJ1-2	ASSLQSSNYGYT
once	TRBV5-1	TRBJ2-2	ASSSSGGASTGELF
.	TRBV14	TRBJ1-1	ASSPGWGQPFPRTEAF
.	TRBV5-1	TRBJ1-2	ASSTGQEEYGYT
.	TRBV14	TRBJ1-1	ASSQDGRSNTEAF
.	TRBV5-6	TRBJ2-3	ASSPDRALGDTQY
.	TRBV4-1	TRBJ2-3	ASSQTGVTTDTQY
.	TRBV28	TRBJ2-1	ASREGTSGSNEQF
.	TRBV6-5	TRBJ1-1	ASSFQTGRNTEAF
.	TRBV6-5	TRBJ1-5	ASSSRQGRDQPQH
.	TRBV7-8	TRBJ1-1	ASSLADRGNTEAF
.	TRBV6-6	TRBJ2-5	ASSQYHRETQY
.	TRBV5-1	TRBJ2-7	ASSLEAGGGEQY
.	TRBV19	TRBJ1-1	ASRDGTYEAF
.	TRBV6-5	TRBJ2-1	ASRYGQEWYNEQF
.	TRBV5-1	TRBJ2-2	ASSLDDRWYTGELF
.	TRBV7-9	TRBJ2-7	ASSQNRLSYEQY
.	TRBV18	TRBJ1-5	ASSPPGDQPQH
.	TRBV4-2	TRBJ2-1	ASSQDELAGGTYNEQF
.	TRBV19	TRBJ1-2	ASSPQTGDYGYT
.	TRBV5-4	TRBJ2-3	ASKEGGRGQDTQY
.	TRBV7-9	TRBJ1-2	ASSLGQGLDGYT
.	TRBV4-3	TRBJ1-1	ASSQDYRGHEAF
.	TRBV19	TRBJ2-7	ASSPETSYEQY